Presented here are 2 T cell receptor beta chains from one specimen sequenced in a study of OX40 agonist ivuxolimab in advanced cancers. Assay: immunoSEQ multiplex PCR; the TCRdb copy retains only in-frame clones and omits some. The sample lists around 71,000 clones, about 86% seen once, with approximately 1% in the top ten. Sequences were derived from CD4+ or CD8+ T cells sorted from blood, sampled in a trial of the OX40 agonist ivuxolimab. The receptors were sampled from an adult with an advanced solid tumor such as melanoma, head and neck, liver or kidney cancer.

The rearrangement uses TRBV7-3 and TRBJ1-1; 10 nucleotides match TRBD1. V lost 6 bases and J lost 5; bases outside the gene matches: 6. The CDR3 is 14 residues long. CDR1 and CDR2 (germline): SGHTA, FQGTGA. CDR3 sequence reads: CASRVRQGATEAFF. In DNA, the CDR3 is TGTGCCAGCAGGGTCAGACAGGGGGCGACTGAAGCTTTCTTT.

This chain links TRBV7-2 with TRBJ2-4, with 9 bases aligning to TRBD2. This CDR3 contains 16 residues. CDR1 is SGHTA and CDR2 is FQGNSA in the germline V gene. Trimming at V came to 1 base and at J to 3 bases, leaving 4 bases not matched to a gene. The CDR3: CASSLVIAGVKNIQYF. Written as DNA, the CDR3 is TGTGCCAGCAGCTTAGTTATAGCGGGAGTCAAAAACATTCAGTACTTC.